Below, one TCR beta chain is given with its context. Here immunoSEQ multiplex PCR was the method, and the copy in TCRdb shows in-frame clones only, minus some. The sample shows fewer than 50,000 clones, approximately 80% of them seen only once. Germline V CDR1 and CDR2: LGHDT, YNNKEL (reference sequence). The V and J ends lost 6 bases and 1 base respectively, with 21 bases between them. The CDR3 has 17 amino acids. The data were obtained in a study of blood T cell repertoires in COVID-19. This chain connects TRBV3-1 (or the pseudogene TRBV3-2) to TRBJ1-2; possible D gene TRBD1, 5 bases. The receptor comes from a man aged 65-85 years with acute or convalescent COVID-19. Sequencing was done on a sample of peripheral blood. CDR3 nucleotides: TGTGCCAGCAGGTTTAGCGGTGGGCAGGGCAGTAACTATGGCTACACCTTC. Its translation: CASRFSGGQGSNYGYTF.